This T cell receptor (beta chain) was sequenced for a study of T-cell memory formation after mild COVID-19. The overall study: TCR clusters were largely donor specific. Study-level results: Clones contracting day 15 to 85 were balanced CD4/CD8; later expanders leaned CD4+. Cross-reactive memory appears to have joined, as suggested by some responding clones showing up in pre-infection memory.

The sample holds many counts of this clonotype. Its antigen is as yet unknown. Each CDR3 protein gets one entry after TCRdb re-called the 5' RACE reads with MiXCR. The sample includes some 320,000 distinct CDR3 sequences, about a sixth of them seen just once. CDR1 is SEHNR and CDR2 is FQNEAQ in the germline V gene (reference sequence). Trimming at V came to 5 bases and at J to 10 bases, leaving 10 bases not matched to a gene. CDR3 length equals 15 residues. The chain uses TRBV7-9 and TRBJ2-1; 11 bases line up with TRBD2. The sequence was obtained from a man between 18 and 29 years old who had mild COVID-19 (a few samples of this study predate the infection). Cell type and time point are not known. Sequencing was done on a sample of PBMCs or a T cell subset sorted from them (not recorded which). This CDR3 is CASSPTSGVPQEQFF. CDR3 in DNA: TGTGCCAGCAGCCCGACTAGCGGGGTACCGCAGGAGCAGTTCTTC.